This TCR beta chain was recorded in a study of shared clonotypes between healthy human individuals. The wider study: Aged between 18 and 49, the donors were two women and three men.

CDR1 MDHEN and CDR2 SYDVKM come from the germline V gene. V lost 4 bases to trimming and J lost 6 bases, with 14 bases between them. This CDR3 contains 14 residues. Naive CD8 isolation took CD45RO-negative cells positively selected for CCR7 and excluded terminally differentiated effector memory CD45RA+ cells. Profiled with immunoSEQ multiplex PCR; TCRdb holds only in-frame clones, not every one. Here the sample spans hundreds of thousands of clones, approximately 96% being singletons. Sequencing was done on a sample of naive CD8+ T cells sorted from blood. The source is a woman between 25 and 40 years old in good health. V is TRBV28 and J is TRBJ2-3; D not resolved. Written as DNA, the CDR3 is TGTGCCAGCAGTTCCCCTGGCCGTTTCGATACGCAGTATTTT. Protein product: CASSSPGRFDTQYF.